Following are 24 T cell receptor beta chains from one sample sequenced in a study of neurological immune-mediated disorders. TCRdb used MiXCR to reprocess the 5' RACE reads, holding one entry per CDR3 protein. The sample has roughly 23,000 distinct CDR3 sequences; more than 9% are singletons. Sequenced input: PBMCs. The receptors derive from a woman aged 55-70 years with HTLV-1-associated myelopathy (HAM/TSP).

This clonotype was seen only once. No DNA is shown, since the ends of the CDR3 on it are uncertain; the CDR3 is the one TCRdb lists. The CDR3 here is CASSFYICSAYRDNEKLFF. The chain employs TRBV7-6 and TRBJ1-4; no check of the table's D call, TRBD1, against the DNA was made. The CDR3 region is 19 residues in length, termini included. Germline V gene sequence: CDR1 SGHVS, CDR2 FNYEAQ.

There are many counts of this clonotype. The chain has TRBV5-6 and TRBJ2-1; D assignment may be TRBD1 or TRBD2 (5 bases each). The germline gives CDR1 SGHDT, CDR2 YYEEEE. Trimming shortened V by 6 bases and J by 7 bases, and 11 bases separated the two germline ends. This CDR3 spans 12 amino acids. CDR3: CASTEGLNEQFF. CDR3 nucleotide sequence: TGTGCCAGCACAGAGGGGCTGAATGAGCAGTTCTTC. Looking up the rest from reference TRBV5-6 and TRBJ2-1 gives the full variable domain: DAGVTQSPTHLIKTRGQQVTLRCSPKSGHDTVSWYQQALGQGPQFIFQYYEEEERQRGNFPDRFSGHQFPNYSSELNVNALLLGDSALYLCASTEGLNEQFFGPGTRLTVL.

This clonotype was detected many times. The chain links TRBV20-1 to TRBJ1-2; TRBD1 matches 7 bases. The CDR3 sequence is 15 residues long. V was pared by 0 bases and J by 8 bases, with 12 bases of the junction left unmatched. Germline CDR1 and CDR2: DFQATT and SNEGSKA (reference sequence). CDR3 sequence (DNA): TGCAGTGCTAGAGATAGAGACAGGGCCCCTGAAGGCTACACCTTC. It encodes CSARDRDRAPEGYTF.

The chain recombines TRBV25-1 with TRBJ1-1; TRBD1 matches 9 bases. This CDR3 is 14 amino acids long. Germline V gene sequence: CDR1 MGHDK, CDR2 SYGVNS. The junction had 4 bases not matched to a gene; V was cut back by 5 bases and J by 3 bases. The CDR3 is CASSRDRADTEAFF. The CDR3 DNA follows: TGTGCCAGCAGTCGGGACAGGGCGGACACTGAAGCTTTCTTT.

At least ten counts were recorded for this clonotype. The CDR3 DNA sequence: TGCGCCAGCAGCTTCCGGGACAGTAACACCGGGGAGCTGTTTTTT. Translation: CASSFRDSNTGELFF. The chain has TRBV5-1 and TRBJ2-2, with 7 bases matching TRBD1. CDR3 size: 15 residues. V gave up 2 bases and J gave up 2 bases; unmatched junction bases: 3. Per germline, CDR1 SGHRS and CDR2 YFSETQ. The full variable domain, its missing parts supplied by reference TRBV5-1 and TRBJ2-2, is KAGVTQTPRYLIKTRGQQVTLSCSPISGHRSVSWYQQTPGQGLQFLFEYFSETQRNKGNFPGRFSGRQFSNSRSEMNVSTLELGDSALYLCASSFRDSNTGELFFGEGSRLTVL.

There are many counts of this clonotype. The CDR3: CAWTKGTDTQYF. The CDR3 DNA sequence: TGTGCCTGGACCAAAGGCACAGATACGCAGTATTTT. This rearrangement joins TRBV30 to TRBJ2-3, with D uncertain. The CDR3 has 12 amino acids. Trimming took 4 bases from V and 1 from J, leaving 6 bases between them. Germline V gene lookup returns CDR1 GTSNPN and CDR2 SVGIG (reference sequence).

This clonotype was seen at least ten times. V usage is TRBV20-1 and J usage is TRBJ1-1; D not certain. Germline V gene lookup returns CDR1 DFQATT and CDR2 SNEGSKA (reference sequence). The CDR3 length is 12 residues. The ends were cut back, 3 bases at V and 3 bases at J, with 8 bases in the middle. The CDR3 sequence: CSARLTDTEAFF. For the CDR3, the DNA is TGCAGTGCTAGGCTGACGGACACTGAAGCTTTCTTT.

At least ten counts were recorded for this clonotype. The rearrangement links TRBV27 to TRBJ1-1; D gene uncertain. This CDR3 spans 13 amino acids. CDR1 MNHEY and CDR2 SMNVEV come from the germline V gene (reference sequence). The ends were cut back, 2 bases at V and 2 bases at J, with 6 bases in the middle. The CDR3 protein is CASSLASNTEAFF. The CDR3 DNA follows: TGTGCCAGCAGTTTAGCCAGTAACACTGAAGCTTTCTTT.

This clonotype was observed many times. V and J are TRBV12-3 or TRBV12-4 and TRBJ2-3; D gene unclear. The CDR3 is 14 residues long. Trimming took 3 bases from V and 2 from J, leaving 9 bases between them. The CDR3 protein is CASSLAIPTDTQYF. Here the CDR3 DNA reads TGTGCCAGCAGTTTGGCAATACCCACAGATACGCAGTATTTT.

With respect to this clonotype: It may be a read error: a sequence one base away is much more abundant. Because the CDR3 is missing its conserved closing phenylalanine or tryptophan, this is likely a read error. The chain uses TRBV11-3 and TRBJ2-3; unclear D gene. CDR1 SGHNT and CDR2 YENEEA come from the germline V gene. The CDR3 has 12 amino acids. V was shortened by 0 bases and J by 6 bases, with 4 bases between the two germline ends. CDR3 sequence: CASSLERDTQYL. The CDR3 DNA reads as TGTGCCAGCAGCTTAGAGAGGGATACGCAGTATTTA.

This clonotype has at least ten counts. This sequence joins TRBV12-3 or TRBV12-4 and TRBJ2-1, with 13 bases that match TRBD2. Unmatched junction bases numbered 7, after V lost 7 bases and J lost 7 bases. CDR3 length: 15 amino acids. For the CDR3, the DNA is TGTGCCAGCACCCAGGGACTAGCGGGGAATAATGAGCAGTTCTTC. Its translation: CASTQGLAGNNEQFF.

This clonotype has at least ten counts. The chain links TRBV12-3 or TRBV12-4 to TRBJ1-2, with D possibly TRBD1 on 5 matching bases. The V end lost 5 bases, the J end lost 8 bases, and 15 bases lay between the germline ends. This CDR3 spans 13 amino acids. The CDR3 nucleotides are TGTGCCAGCAGTCAGGGCCACGTTGGCGGCTACACCTTC. It encodes CASSQGHVGGYTF.

This clonotype was seen many times. The chain joins TRBV5-1 to TRBJ1-6; D is perhaps TRBD1 (6 bases). V was pared by 3 bases and J by 8 bases, with 12 bases between. Germline CDR1 is SGHRS and CDR2 is YFSETQ. This CDR3 is built from 14 residues. The CDR3 protein is CASSSDRKHSPLHF. The CDR3 region has the DNA TGCGCCAGCAGCTCAGACAGGAAGCATTCACCCCTCCACTTT.

This clonotype was counted at least ten times. The genes are TRBV9 and TRBJ2-7; 8 positions match TRBD1. V gave up 3 bases and J gave up 0 bases; unmatched junction bases: 5. Germline CDR1 reads SGDLS; CDR2 reads YYNGEE. There are 15 residues in the CDR3. CDR3 region: CASSEKQGDSYEQYF. CDR3 in DNA: TGTGCCAGCAGCGAAAAACAGGGGGACTCCTACGAGCAGTACTTC. Drawing the rest from reference TRBV9 and TRBJ2-7, the complete variable domain is DSGVTQTPKHLITATGQRVTLRCSPRSGDLSVYWYQQSLDQGLQFLIQYYNGEERAKGNILERFSAQQFPDLHSELNLSSLELGDSALYFCASSEKQGDSYEQYFGPGTRLTVT.

This clonotype came up many times. The chain uses TRBV5-1 and TRBJ1-6, with D possibly TRBD1 on 6 matching bases. V was cut by 4 bases and J by 7 bases, with 15 bases left in between. CDR1 and CDR2 from the germline V gene are SGHRS and YFSETQ. The CDR3 has 15 amino acids. The CDR3 loop is CASSVRDTHNSPLHF. Here the CDR3 DNA reads TGCGCCAGCAGCGTCCGGGACACTCACAATTCACCCCTCCACTTT.

At least ten counts were recorded for this clonotype. The gene calls are TRBV3-1 and TRBJ2-4, with a tentative D call TRBD2 (6 bases). CDR3 length: 16 residues. CDR1 is LGHDT and CDR2 is YNNKEL in the germline V gene (reference sequence). V shed 4 bases and J shed 2 bases, with 15 bases lying between them. CDR3 DNA sequence: TGTGCCAGCAGCCCCGCGGGGTCGAGGACCAAAAACATTCAGTACTTC. It specifies CASSPAGSRTKNIQYF.

This clonotype was detected many times. The chain uses TRBV6-2 or TRBV6-3 and TRBJ1-6, with 8 bases fitting TRBD1. J gave up 8 bases and V 4 bases, and 4 bases lay outside the gene matches. CDR1 is MNHEY, CDR2 SVGEGT, per germline. This CDR3 region has 14 residues. The DNA for the CDR3 is TGTGCCAGCAGTTGGGACAGGCCCGATTCACCCCTCCACTTT. It is translated as CASSWDRPDSPLHF.

The J gene is TRBJ1-1, the V gene TRBV3-1; 7 bases match TRBD1. The germline CDR1 and CDR2 sequences are LGHDT and YNNKEL (reference sequence). The CDR3 length is 14 residues. V gave up 4 bases and J gave up 4 bases; unmatched junction bases: 6. The CDR3 coding sequence is TGTGCCAGCAGCCCCCTACAGGGGACCACTGAAGCTTTCTTT. Protein product: CASSPLQGTTEAFF.

This chain uses TRBV20-1 with TRBJ1-1; 8 nucleotides agree with TRBD1. The CDR3 has 16 amino acids. The V and J ends lost 1 base and 1 base, in that order; junction bases with no gene match: 8. Germline CDR1 is DFQATT and CDR2 is SNEGSKA (reference sequence). CDR3: CSARAAGGRGNTEAFF. DNA of the CDR3: TGCAGTGCTAGAGCAGCAGGGGGCAGGGGGAACACTGAAGCTTTCTTT.

This clonotype was found many times. The genes are TRBV6-1 and TRBJ1-5, with 8 bases aligning to TRBD1. Trimming cost V 2 bases and J 7 bases; bases outside gene matches: 4. CDR3 length equals 14 residues. Per germline, CDR1 MNHNS and CDR2 SASEGT. The CDR3 nucleotides are TGTGCCAGCAGTGAAAGTACAGGGGGACAGCCCCAGCATTTT. Translation: CASSESTGGQPQHF.

This clonotype has ten or more counts. The chain is built from TRBV18 and TRBJ2-7; D is perhaps TRBD1 or TRBD2 (5 bases each). There are 15 residues in the CDR3. Germline lookup yields CDR1 KGHSH and CDR2 LQKENI. Trimming removed 3 bases at V and 5 bases at J, with 17 bases between. The DNA of the CDR3 is TGTGCCAGCTCACCCACCGGACTGGGGGTGGACGAGCAGTACTTC. It encodes CASSPTGLGVDEQYF.

This clonotype was seen at least ten times. This chain links TRBV4-2 with TRBJ1-1; D is possibly TRBD1 (5 bases). Per the germline V gene, CDR1 is LGHNA and CDR2 is YNFKEQ. The CDR3 covers 14 residues. Trimming took off 3 bases at V and 2 bases at J, with 10 bases between the two ends. CDR3 DNA sequence: TGTGCCAGCAGCCAGGGGACCATTAACACTGAAGCTTTCTTT. Its translation: CASSQGTINTEAFF.

This clonotype has only a few counts. CDR3 sequence: CASSFKGADTQYF. In DNA, the CDR3 is TGTGCCAGCAGTTTCAAGGGGGCAGATACGCAGTATTTT. The rearrangement links TRBV12-3 or TRBV12-4 to TRBJ2-3, with D perhaps matching TRBD1 (6 bases). Trimming pared 3 bases from V and 4 bases from J, leaving 8 bases between. This CDR3 has 13 residues.

This clonotype ranks as medium-sized (0.01 to 0.1%). The chain carries TRBV4-1 and TRBJ2-1; D perhaps matches TRBD1 (6 bases). Trimming removed 1 base from V and 10 bases from J, with 11 bases in between. The CDR3 contains 13 residues. The germline gives CDR1 MGHRA, CDR2 YSYEKL. The CDR3 sequence is CASSQAGGREQFF. In nucleotides, the CDR3 is TGCGCCAGCAGCCAAGCTGGGGGCAGAGAGCAGTTCTTC.